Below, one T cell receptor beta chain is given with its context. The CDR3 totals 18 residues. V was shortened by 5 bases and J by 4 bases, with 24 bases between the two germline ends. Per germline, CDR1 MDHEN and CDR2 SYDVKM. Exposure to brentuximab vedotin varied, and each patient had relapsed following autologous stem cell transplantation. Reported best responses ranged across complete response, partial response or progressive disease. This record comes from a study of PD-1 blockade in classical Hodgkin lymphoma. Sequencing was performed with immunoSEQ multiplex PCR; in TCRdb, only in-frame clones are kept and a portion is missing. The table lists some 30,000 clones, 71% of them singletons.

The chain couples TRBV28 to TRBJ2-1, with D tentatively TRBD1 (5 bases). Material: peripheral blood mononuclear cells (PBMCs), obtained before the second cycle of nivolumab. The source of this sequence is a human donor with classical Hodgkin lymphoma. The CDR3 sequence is CASSKEDTVLLPYNEQFF. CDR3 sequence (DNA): TGTGCCAGCAGTAAAGAGGACACGGTGTTGTTACCATACAATGAGCAGTTCTTC. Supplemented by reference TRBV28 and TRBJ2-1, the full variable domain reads DVKVTQSSRYLVKRTGEKVFLECVQDMDHENMFWYRQDPGLGLRLIYFSYDVKMKEKGDIPEGYSVSREKKERFSLILESASTNQTSMYLCASSKEDTVLLPYNEQFFGPGTRLTVL.